The 22 T cell receptor beta chains given below trace back to one sample, sequenced in a study of T cell repertoires in cytomegalovirus infection. In TCRdb, the reads were re-called with MiXCR into one record per CDR3 protein. The sample consists of hundreds of thousands of distinct CDR3 sequences, roughly 17% of them appearing once. The source material was PBMCs. Every receptor here comes from a human donor in good health (CMV status not recorded). Some clones in this sample may be carry-over from other donors' samples.

In DNA, the CDR3 is TGTGCCAGCAGCCTCAACGGGATTTTGAACACTGAAGCTTTCTTT. Protein: CASSLNGILNTEAFF. V is TRBV3-1 and J is TRBJ1-1; D is unresolved. Germline loops: CDR1 LGHDT, CDR2 YNNKEL (reference sequence). This CDR3 region has 15 residues. Trimming shortened V by 4 bases and J by 0 bases, and 12 bases separated the two germline ends.

This clonotype has only a few counts. This rearrangement joins TRBV12-3 or TRBV12-4 to TRBJ2-5; D call uncertain. Trimming removed 6 bases from V and 4 bases from J, with 15 bases in between. This CDR3 has 14 amino acids. The CDR3 loop is CASSPISSGETQYF. In DNA, the CDR3 is TGTGCCAGCAGCCCCATTAGCTCCGGAGAGACCCAGTACTTC.

This clonotype has a handful of counts. The chain has TRBV27 and TRBJ1-6; the D gene is possibly TRBD1 (6 bases). Germline lookup yields CDR1 MNHEY and CDR2 SMNVEV (reference sequence). CDR3 size: 12 residues. Trimming took 8 bases from V and 5 from J, leaving 7 bases between them. The CDR3 region is CASRDNNSPLHF. As DNA, the CDR3 is TGTGCCAGCCGGGACAATAATTCACCCCTCCACTTT.

The chain carries TRBV5-4 and TRBJ2-5; the match to TRBD2 covers 7 bases. The CDR3 is 15 amino acids. Germline V lookup: CDR1 SGHNT, CDR2 YYREEE (reference sequence). V gave up 0 bases and J gave up 5 bases; unmatched junction bases: 7. The CDR3 DNA reads TGTGCCAGCAGCTTGGCCGTTCGGGGAGGGGAGACCCAGTACTTC. This translates into CASSLAVRGGETQYF.

To note about this clonotype: This sequence may be a read error, since a much larger clone differs from it by one base. The chain combines TRBV7-6 with TRBJ2-1; D not resolved. CDR3 size: 11 residues. Per germline, CDR1 SGHVS and CDR2 FNYEAQ. CDR3 in amino acids: CASSLLNGQFF. The CDR3 nucleotides are TGTGCCAGCAGCTTACTCAATGGGCAGTTCTTC.

V usage is TRBV5-1 and J usage is TRBJ1-5; maybe TRBD1 (5 bases). V was pared by 0 bases and J by 6 bases, with 13 bases between. The CDR3 is 15 residues long. Per the germline V gene, CDR1 is SGHRS and CDR2 is YFSETQ. CDR3 protein: CASSLGPGDGQPQHF. The CDR3 DNA reads TGCGCCAGCAGCTTGGGCCCGGGGGACGGTCAGCCCCAGCATTTT.

The CDR3: CASSQAGGVYTGELFF. CDR3 nucleotide sequence: TGCGCCAGCAGCCAAGCAGGAGGGGTTTACACCGGGGAGCTGTTTTTT. The genes are TRBV4-1 and TRBJ2-2; perhaps TRBD2 as D (6 bases). The CDR3 totals 16 residues. The V gene lost 1 base and the J gene lost 3 bases, with 12 bases spanning the gap. The germline V gene encodes CDR1 MGHRA and CDR2 YSYEKL.

V is TRBV11-3 and J is TRBJ2-1; TRBD1 matches 9 bases. There are 17 residues in the CDR3. Germline trimming cut 0 bases from V and 4 bases from J; bases unmatched to any gene: 7. CDR1 and CDR2 from the germline V gene are SGHNT and YENEEA. CDR3 in DNA: TGTGCCAGCAGCTTAGATGGGACAGGGTATCAATACAATGAGCAGTTCTTC. It translates to CASSLDGTGYQYNEQFF.

This clonotype was found many times. CDR3 loop: CASSELQGITEAFF. CDR3 nucleotides: TGTGCCAGCAGTGAACTCCAGGGGATTACTGAAGCTTTCTTT. The chain joins TRBV6-1 to TRBJ1-1; weak D call: TRBD1 (6 bases). The V gene's germline CDR1 is MNHNS and CDR2 SASEGT. The CDR3 runs 14 residues. V gave up 2 bases and J gave up 5 bases, with 12 bases separating them.

The gene calls are TRBV7-2 and TRBJ2-3, with 7 nucleotides matching TRBD1. CDR3 size: 16 residues. V lost 4 bases to trimming and J lost 0 bases; unmatched junction nucleotides: 7. Per the germline V gene, CDR1 is SGHTA and CDR2 is FQGNSA. In nucleotides, the CDR3 is TGTGCCAGCAGCTCAACCGACAGGGTTAGCACAGATACGCAGTATTTT. Its protein is CASSSTDRVSTDTQYF.

The rearrangement links TRBV29-1 to TRBJ1-5; D remains ambiguous. The V gene's germline CDR1 is SQVTM and CDR2 ANQGSEA. CDR3 size: 13 residues. V gave up 4 bases and J gave up 3 bases, with 10 bases separating them. CDR3 nucleotides: TGCAGCGTTGGAGGCCCCAACAATCAGCCCCAGCATTTT. Its protein is CSVGGPNNQPQHF.

For the CDR3, the DNA is TGCGCCAGCAGCCCCTTGGGGCCGGCTAGCGGGGGGGATACGCAGTATTTT. Amino acid sequence: CASSPLGPASGGDTQYF. The genes are TRBV5-1 and TRBJ2-3; TRBD2 aligns across 11 bases. V lost 4 bases to trimming and J lost 6 bases; unmatched junction nucleotides: 13. The length of the CDR3 is 17 residues. Germline V gene data show CDR1 as SGHRS and CDR2 as YFSETQ. Full variable domain (rest looked up from reference TRBV5-1 and TRBJ2-3): KAGVTQTPRYLIKTRGQQVTLSCSPISGHRSVSWYQQTPGQGLQFLFEYFSETQRNKGNFPGRFSGRQFSNSRSEMNVSTLELGDSALYLCASSPLGPASGGDTQYFGPGTRLTVL.

The table lists this clonotype with many counts. One end of the junction varies from germline; a read error may be responsible. The J gene is TRBJ2-1, the V gene TRBV7-7; D may be TRBD2 (6 bases). Germline V lookup: CDR1 SSHAT, CDR2 FNYEAQ (reference sequence). The CDR3 runs to 14 residues. The chain's CDR3 is CASSNTGGGNEQFF. The DNA of the CDR3 is TGTGCTAGCAGTAACACCGGGGGTGGCAATGAGCAGTTCTTC. Variable domain in full (rest from reference TRBV7-7 and TRBJ2-1): GAGVSQSPRYKVTKRGQDVTLRCDPISSHATLYWYQQALGQGPEFLTYFNYEAQPDKSGLPSDRFSAERPEGSISTLTIQRTEQRDSAMYRCASSNTGGGNEQFFGPGTRLTVL.

The genes are TRBV15 and TRBJ2-5, with D unclear. The ends were cut back, 3 bases at V and 3 bases at J, with 5 bases in the middle. Germline loops: CDR1 LNHNV, CDR2 YYDKDF (reference sequence). The CDR3 runs to 12 residues. CDR3 bases: TGTGCCACCAGCAGGTATGAAGAGACCCAGTACTTC. Translating it yields CATSRYEETQYF.

This clonotype occurred many times. The chain combines TRBV4-2 with TRBJ1-5; TRBD1 aligns across 9 bases. The CDR3 extends over 16 amino acids. Trimming at V came to 0 bases and at J to 7 bases, leaving 7 bases not matched to a gene. Looked up from germline, CDR1 is LGHNA and CDR2 is YNFKEQ. The CDR3 is CASSQETGGGGQPQHF. The CDR3 DNA reads as TGTGCCAGCAGCCAAGAGACAGGGGGTGGTGGACAGCCCCAGCATTTT.

This clonotype was observed at least ten times. This chain joins TRBV7-2 and TRBJ1-6; D is uncertain. Trimming took 4 bases from V and 14 from J, leaving 15 bases between them. Germline CDR1 reads SGHTA; CDR2 reads FQGNSA. The CDR3 has 13 residues. CDR3 amino acids: CASSSGPSGSLHF. The CDR3 DNA is TGTGCCAGCAGCTCGGGTCCGAGCGGATCCCTCCACTTT.

This clonotype was observed at least ten times. The chain is built from TRBV7-6 and TRBJ1-3; D unresolved. This CDR3 has 15 amino acids. The germline V gene has CDR1 SGHVS and CDR2 FNYEAQ. With 1 base removed from V and 0 bases from J, the gap between germline ends came to 7 bases. In DNA, the CDR3 is TGTGCCAGCAGCTTAGGAGTCGACTCTGGAAACACCATATATTTT. Its translation: CASSLGVDSGNTIYF.

This clonotype was recorded many times. This sequence joins TRBV7-2 and TRBJ2-5, with no clear D. The CDR3 is 13 residues long. The germline CDR1 and CDR2 sequences are SGHTA and FQGNSA. Trimming cost V 6 bases and J 4 bases, with 12 bases left between them. DNA for the CDR3: TGTGCCAGCAGTCGGTCCGACGGAGAGACCCAGTACTTC. Translation gives CASSRSDGETQYF.

This clonotype came up many times. V is TRBV12-3 or TRBV12-4 and J is TRBJ1-5; D ambiguous. The V and J ends lost 6 bases and 3 bases respectively, with 21 bases between them. There are 17 residues in the CDR3. The CDR3 DNA reads as TGTGCCAGCAGCTCCGGGAGAACGGTGGGCTTCAATCAGCCCCAGCATTTT. Translating gives CASSSGRTVGFNQPQHF.

This clonotype showed up just once. The V call is TRBV5-4, the J call TRBJ2-2; 8 bases align to TRBD1. The germline V gene has CDR1 SGHNT and CDR2 YYREEE (reference sequence). V trimming: 7 bases; J trimming: 5 bases; junction bases outside the gene matches: 10. The CDR3 covers 15 residues. CDR3 sequence (DNA): TGTGCCAGCTTTCGACAGGGGAGTGGGACCGGGGAGCTGTTTTTT. Amino acid sequence: CASFRQGSGTGELFF.

At least ten counts were recorded for this clonotype. The chain carries TRBV7-2 and TRBJ1-2, with no clear D. V gave up 0 bases and J gave up 4 bases, with 12 bases separating them. The CDR3 loop spans 15 amino acids. In germline, CDR1 is SGHTA, CDR2 FQGNSA. The CDR3 DNA reads as TGTGCCAGCAGCTTAGCAAGGGCAGGAGCCTATGGCTACACCTTC. Protein: CASSLARAGAYGYTF.

At least ten counts were recorded for this clonotype. Here the CDR3 DNA reads TGTGCCAGCAGCCAAGATCTAGCGGGGGCCCACACAGATACGCAGTATTTT. Translating it yields CASSQDLAGAHTDTQYF. The chain uses TRBV4-2 and TRBJ2-3; the match to TRBD2 covers 10 bases. The CDR3 contains 17 residues. V dropped 0 bases and J dropped 2; count of bases not matched to a gene: 5. From germline, CDR1 is LGHNA and CDR2 YNFKEQ.